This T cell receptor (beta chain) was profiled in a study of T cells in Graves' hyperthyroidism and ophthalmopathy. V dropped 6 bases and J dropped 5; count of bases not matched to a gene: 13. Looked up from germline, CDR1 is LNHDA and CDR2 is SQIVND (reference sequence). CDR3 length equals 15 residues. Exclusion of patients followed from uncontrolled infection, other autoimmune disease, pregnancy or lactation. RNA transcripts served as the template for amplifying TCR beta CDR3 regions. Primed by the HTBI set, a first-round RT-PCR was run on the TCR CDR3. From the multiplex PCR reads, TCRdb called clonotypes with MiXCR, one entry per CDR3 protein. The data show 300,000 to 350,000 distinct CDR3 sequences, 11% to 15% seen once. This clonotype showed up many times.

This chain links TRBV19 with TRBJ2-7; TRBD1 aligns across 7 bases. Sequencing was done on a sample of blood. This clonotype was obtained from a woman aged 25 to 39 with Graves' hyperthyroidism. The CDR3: CASSVMTGLGNEQYF. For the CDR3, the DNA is TGTGCCAGTAGCGTTATGACAGGGTTGGGCAACGAGCAGTACTTC.